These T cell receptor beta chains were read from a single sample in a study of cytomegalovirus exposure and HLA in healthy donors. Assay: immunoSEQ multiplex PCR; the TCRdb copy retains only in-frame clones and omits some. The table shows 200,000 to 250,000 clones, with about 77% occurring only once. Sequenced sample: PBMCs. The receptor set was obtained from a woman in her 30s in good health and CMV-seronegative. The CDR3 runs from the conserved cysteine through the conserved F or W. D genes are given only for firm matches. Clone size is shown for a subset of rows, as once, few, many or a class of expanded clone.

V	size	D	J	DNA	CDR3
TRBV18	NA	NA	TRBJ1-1	TGTGCCAGCTCACCTGGGGCAACTGAAGCTTTCTTT	CASSPGATEAFF
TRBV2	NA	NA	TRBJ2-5	TGTGCCAGCAGGCCCCGGTTGTTCCAAGAGACCCAGTACTTC	CASRPRLFQETQYF
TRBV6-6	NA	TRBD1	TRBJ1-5	TGTGCCAGCAGTTACGTGACAGGGATGAATCAGCCCCAGCATTTT	CASSYVTGMNQPQHF
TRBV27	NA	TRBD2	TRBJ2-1	TGTGCCAGCAGTTTCGGGACTAGCGGGAGGCCTCTAAAGAGCTCCTACAATGAGCAGTTCTTC	CASSFGTSGRPLKSSYNEQFF
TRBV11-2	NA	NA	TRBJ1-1	TGTGCCAGCAGTTTCAACAGGGTCACTGAAGCTTTCTTT	CASSFNRVTEAFF
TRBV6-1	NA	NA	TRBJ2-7	TGTGCCAGCAGCCTACCGGGGAGCTACGAGCAGTACTTC	CASSLPGSYEQYF
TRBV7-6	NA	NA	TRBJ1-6	TGTGCCAGCAGCTTAGCGACGGTTTCGGGATCACCCCTCCACTTT	CASSLATVSGSPLHF
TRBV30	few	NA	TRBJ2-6	TGTGCCTGGTCGAGACAGTCTGGGGCCAACGTCCTGACTTTC	CAWSRQSGANVLTF
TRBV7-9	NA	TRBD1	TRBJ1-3	TGTGCCAGCAGCCAGGACAGGCCCGACGCCATATATTTT	CASSQDRPDAIYF
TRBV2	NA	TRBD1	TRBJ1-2	TGTGCCAGCCTTGGACAGGGGTTGAGTGGCTACACCTTC	CASLGQGLSGYTF
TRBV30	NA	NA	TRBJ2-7	TGTGCCTGGAGTGTGGTGACTAGTTTCGCCAAGCAGTACTTC	CAWSVVTSFAKQYF
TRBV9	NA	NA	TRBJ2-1	TGTGCCAGCAGCGGGGGGCCGACCCCCTTTTACAATGAGCAGTTCTTC	CASSGGPTPFYNEQFF
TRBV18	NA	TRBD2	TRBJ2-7	TGTGCCAGCTCACCAGCTAGCGGGTACGAGCAGTACTTC	CASSPASGYEQYF
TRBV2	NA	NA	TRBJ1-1	TGTGCCAGCAGTGAAGGCTCCCGCTCGGGGAACACTGAAGCTTTCTTT	CASSEGSRSGNTEAFF
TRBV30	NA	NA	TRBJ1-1	TGTGCCTGGAGCAGGGCTAGTGAAGCTTTCTTT	CAWSRASEAFF
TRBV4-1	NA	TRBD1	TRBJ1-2	TGCGCCAGCAGCCAAGATTACGGGACAGGGACCGAGGCTGGCTACACCTTC	CASSQDYGTGTEAGYTF
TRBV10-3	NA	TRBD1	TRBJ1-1	TGTGCCTCTGGACAGGGGGACACTGAAGCTTTCTTT	CASGQGDTEAFF